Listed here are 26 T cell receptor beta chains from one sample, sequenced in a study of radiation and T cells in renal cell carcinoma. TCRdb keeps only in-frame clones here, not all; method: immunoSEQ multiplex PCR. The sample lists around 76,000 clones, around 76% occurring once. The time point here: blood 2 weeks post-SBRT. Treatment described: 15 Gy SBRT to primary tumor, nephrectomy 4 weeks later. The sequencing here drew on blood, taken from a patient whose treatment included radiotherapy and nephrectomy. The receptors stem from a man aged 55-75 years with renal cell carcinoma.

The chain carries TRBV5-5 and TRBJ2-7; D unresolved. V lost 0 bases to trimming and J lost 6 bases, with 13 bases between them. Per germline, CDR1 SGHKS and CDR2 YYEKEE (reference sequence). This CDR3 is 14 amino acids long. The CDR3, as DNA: TGTGCCAGCAGCTTGGCCCTGCGGCACGGCGAGCAGTACTTC. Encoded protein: CASSLALRHGEQYF.

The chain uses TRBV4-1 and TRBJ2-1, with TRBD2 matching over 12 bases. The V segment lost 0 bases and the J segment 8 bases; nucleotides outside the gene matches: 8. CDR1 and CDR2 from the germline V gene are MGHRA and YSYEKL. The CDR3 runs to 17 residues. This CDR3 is CASSQEASGRVVDEQFF. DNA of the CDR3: TGCGCCAGCAGCCAAGAGGCTAGCGGGAGGGTAGTGGATGAGCAGTTCTTC.

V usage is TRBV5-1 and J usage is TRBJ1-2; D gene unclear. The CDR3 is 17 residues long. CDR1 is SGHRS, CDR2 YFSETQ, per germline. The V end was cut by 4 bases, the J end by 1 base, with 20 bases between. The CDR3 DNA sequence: TGCGCCAGCAGCGAAAATGGTGAGGGCTTTATTAACTATGGCTACACCTTC. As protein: CASSENGEGFINYGYTF. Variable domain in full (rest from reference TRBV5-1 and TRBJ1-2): KAGVTQTPRYLIKTRGQQVTLSCSPISGHRSVSWYQQTPGQGLQFLFEYFSETQRNKGNFPGRFSGRQFSNSRSEMNVSTLELGDSALYLCASSENGEGFINYGYTFGSGTRLTVV.

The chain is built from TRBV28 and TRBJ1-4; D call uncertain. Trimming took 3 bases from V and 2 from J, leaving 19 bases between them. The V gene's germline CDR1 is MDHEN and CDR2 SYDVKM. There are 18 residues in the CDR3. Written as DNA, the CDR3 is TGTGCCAGCAGTTTGCCAGGCAGGATGTTGGGGACTAATGAAAAACTGTTTTTT. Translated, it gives CASSLPGRMLGTNEKLFF.

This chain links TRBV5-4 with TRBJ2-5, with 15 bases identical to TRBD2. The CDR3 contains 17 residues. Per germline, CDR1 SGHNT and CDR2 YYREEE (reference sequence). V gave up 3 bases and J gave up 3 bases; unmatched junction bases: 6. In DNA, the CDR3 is TGTGCCAGCAGCTCCTACGGACTAGCGGGAGGGAAAGAGACCCAGTACTTC. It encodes CASSSYGLAGGKETQYF.

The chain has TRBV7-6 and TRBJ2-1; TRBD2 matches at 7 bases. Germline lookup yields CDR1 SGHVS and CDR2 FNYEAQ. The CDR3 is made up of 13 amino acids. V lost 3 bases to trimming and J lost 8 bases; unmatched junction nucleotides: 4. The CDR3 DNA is TGTGCCAGCAGCTTTCTAGCGGTAGATGAGCAGTTCTTC. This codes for CASSFLAVDEQFF.

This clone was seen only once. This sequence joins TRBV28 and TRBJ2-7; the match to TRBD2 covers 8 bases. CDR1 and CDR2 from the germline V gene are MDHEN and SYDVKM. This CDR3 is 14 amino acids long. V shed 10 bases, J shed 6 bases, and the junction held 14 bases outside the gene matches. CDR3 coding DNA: TGTGCCACTCGCCGGGGGGGCCCCGGACCCGAGCAGTACTTC. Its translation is CATRRGGPGPEQYF.

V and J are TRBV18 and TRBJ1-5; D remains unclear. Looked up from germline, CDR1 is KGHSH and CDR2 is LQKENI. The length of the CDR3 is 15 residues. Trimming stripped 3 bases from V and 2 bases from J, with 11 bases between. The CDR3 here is CASSPAGEGNQPQHF. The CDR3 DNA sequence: TGTGCCAGCTCACCGGCCGGTGAGGGCAATCAGCCCCAGCATTTT.

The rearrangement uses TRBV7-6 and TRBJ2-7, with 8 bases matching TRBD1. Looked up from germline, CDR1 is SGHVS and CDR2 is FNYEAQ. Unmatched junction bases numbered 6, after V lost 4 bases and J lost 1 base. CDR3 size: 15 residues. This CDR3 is CASSSAGGLSYEQYF. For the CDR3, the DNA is TGTGCCAGCAGCTCAGCAGGGGGCCTTTCCTACGAGCAGTACTTC. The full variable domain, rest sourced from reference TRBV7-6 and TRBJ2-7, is GAGVSQSPRYKVTKRGQDVALRCDPISGHVSLYWYRQALGQGPEFLTYFNYEAQQDKSGLPNDRFSAERPEGSISTLTIQRTEQRDSAMYRCASSSAGGLSYEQYFGPGTRLTVT.

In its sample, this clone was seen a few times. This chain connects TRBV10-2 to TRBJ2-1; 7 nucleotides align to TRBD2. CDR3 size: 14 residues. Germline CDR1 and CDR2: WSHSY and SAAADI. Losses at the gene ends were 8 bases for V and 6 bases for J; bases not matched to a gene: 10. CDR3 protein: CASLMLTGGNEQFF. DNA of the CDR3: TGCGCCAGCCTAATGTTGACGGGGGGCAATGAGCAGTTCTTC.

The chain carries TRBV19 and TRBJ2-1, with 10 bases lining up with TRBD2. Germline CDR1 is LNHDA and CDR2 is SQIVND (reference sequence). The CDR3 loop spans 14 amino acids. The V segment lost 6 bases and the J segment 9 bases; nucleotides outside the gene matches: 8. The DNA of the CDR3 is TGTGCCAGTAGAGTTAGCGGGGGGAGCGGTGAGCAGTTCTTC. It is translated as CASRVSGGSGEQFF.

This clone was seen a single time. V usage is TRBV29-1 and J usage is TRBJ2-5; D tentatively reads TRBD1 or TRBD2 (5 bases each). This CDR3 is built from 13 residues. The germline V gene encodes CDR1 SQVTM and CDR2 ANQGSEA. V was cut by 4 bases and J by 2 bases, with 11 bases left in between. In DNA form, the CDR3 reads TGCAGCGTTGGGCAGGGCGGGCAAGAGACCCAGTACTTC. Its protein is CSVGQGGQETQYF. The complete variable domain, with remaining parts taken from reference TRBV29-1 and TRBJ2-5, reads SAVISQKPSRDICQRGTSLTIQCQVDSQVTMMFWYRQQPGQSLTLIATANQGSEATYESGFVIDKFPISRPNLTFSTLTVSNMSPEDSSIYLCSVGQGGQETQYFGPGTRLLVL.

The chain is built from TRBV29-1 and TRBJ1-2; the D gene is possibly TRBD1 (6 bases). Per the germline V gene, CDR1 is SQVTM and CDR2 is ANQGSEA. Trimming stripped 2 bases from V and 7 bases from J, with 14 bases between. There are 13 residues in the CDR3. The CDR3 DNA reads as TGCAGCGTTGAAAGCCAGGGGCTTTTTGGCTACACCTTC. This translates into CSVESQGLFGYTF.

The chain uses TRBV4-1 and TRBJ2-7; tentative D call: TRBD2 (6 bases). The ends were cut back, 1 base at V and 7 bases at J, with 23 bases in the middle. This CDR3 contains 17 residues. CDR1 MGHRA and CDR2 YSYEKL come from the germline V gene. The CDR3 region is CASSQVQAGIGRDEQYF. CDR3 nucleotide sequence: TGCGCCAGCAGCCAAGTCCAGGCGGGAATAGGGCGGGATGAGCAGTACTTC.

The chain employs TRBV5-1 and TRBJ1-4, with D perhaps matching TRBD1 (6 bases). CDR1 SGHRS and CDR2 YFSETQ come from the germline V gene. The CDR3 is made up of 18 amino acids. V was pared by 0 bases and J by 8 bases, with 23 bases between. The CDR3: CASSLGIDRRQEEEKLFF. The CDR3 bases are TGCGCCAGCAGCTTGGGGATCGACAGGAGGCAGGAAGAGGAAAAACTGTTTTTT.

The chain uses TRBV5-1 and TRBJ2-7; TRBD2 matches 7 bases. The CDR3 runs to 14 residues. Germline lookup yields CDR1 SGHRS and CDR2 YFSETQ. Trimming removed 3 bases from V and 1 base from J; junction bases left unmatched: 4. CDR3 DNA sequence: TGCGCCAGCAGCTCCGGGGAGGGGTCCTACGAGCAGTACTTC. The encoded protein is CASSSGEGSYEQYF.

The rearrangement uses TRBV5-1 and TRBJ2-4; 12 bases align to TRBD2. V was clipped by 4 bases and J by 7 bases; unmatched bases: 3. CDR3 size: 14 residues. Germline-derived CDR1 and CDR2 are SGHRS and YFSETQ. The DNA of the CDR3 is TGCGCCAGCAGCCGGACTAGCGGGACGAACATTCAGTACTTC. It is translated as CASSRTSGTNIQYF.

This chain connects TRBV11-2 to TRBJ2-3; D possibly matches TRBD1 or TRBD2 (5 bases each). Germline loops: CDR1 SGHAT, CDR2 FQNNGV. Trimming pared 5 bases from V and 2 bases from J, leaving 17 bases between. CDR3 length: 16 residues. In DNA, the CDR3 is TGTGCCAGCAGCATCGAGGGAAATGGACACACAGATACGCAGTATTTT. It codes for CASSIEGNGHTDTQYF.

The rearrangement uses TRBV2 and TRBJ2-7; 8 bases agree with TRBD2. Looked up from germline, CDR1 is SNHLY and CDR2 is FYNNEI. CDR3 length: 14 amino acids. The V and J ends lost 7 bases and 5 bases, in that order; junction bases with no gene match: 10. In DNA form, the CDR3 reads TGTGCCAGCACTCCCGGGACTAGGACGAACGAGCAGTACTTC. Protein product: CASTPGTRTNEQYF.

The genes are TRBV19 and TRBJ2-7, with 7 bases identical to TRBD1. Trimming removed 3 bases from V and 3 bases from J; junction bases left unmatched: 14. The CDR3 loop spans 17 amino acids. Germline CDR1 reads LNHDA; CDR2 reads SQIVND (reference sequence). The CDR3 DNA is TGTGCCAGTAGTATTGAGCACGGGACAGCGCAATACTACGAGCAGTACTTC. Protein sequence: CASSIEHGTAQYYEQYF.

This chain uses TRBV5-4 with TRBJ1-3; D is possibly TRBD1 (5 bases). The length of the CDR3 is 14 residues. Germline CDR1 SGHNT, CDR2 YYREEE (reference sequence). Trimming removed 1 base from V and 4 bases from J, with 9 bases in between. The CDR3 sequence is CASSLLGVGNTIYF. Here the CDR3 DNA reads TGTGCCAGCAGCTTGTTAGGGGTCGGAAACACCATATATTTT. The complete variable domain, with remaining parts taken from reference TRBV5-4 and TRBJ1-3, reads ETGVTQSPTHLIKTRGQQVTLRCSSQSGHNTVSWYQQALGQGPQFIFQYYREEENGRGNFPPRFSGLQFPNYSSELNVNALELDDSALYLCASSLLGVGNTIYFGEGSWLTVV.

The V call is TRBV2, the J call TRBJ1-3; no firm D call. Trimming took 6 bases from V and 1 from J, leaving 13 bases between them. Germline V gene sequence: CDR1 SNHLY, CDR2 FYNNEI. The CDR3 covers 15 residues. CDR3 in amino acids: CASSVLGGSGNTIYF. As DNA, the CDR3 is TGTGCCAGCAGCGTTCTTGGAGGATCTGGAAACACCATATATTTT.

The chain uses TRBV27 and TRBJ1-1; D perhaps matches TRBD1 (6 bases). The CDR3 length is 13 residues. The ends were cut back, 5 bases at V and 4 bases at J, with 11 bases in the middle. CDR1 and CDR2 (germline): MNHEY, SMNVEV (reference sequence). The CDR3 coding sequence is TGTGCCAGCAGTCTAAACAGGGTCACTGAAGCTTTCTTT. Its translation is CASSLNRVTEAFF.

The CDR3 loop reads CASSYGGSSYNEQFF. The CDR3 nucleotides are TGTGCCAGCAGTTATGGCGGGAGCTCCTACAATGAGCAGTTCTTC. The chain carries TRBV27 and TRBJ2-1, with 7 bases identical to TRBD2. The germline V gene has CDR1 MNHEY and CDR2 SMNVEV (reference sequence). With 4 bases clipped from V and 0 bases from J, the junction kept 3 bases outside the gene matches. This CDR3 spans 15 amino acids.

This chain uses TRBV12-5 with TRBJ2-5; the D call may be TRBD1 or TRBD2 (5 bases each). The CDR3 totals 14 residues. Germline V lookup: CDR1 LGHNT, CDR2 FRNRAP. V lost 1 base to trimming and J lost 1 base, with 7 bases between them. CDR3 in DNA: TGTGCTAGTGGTTTGGGGGGGACCCAAGAGACCCAGTACTTC. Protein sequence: CASGLGGTQETQYF.

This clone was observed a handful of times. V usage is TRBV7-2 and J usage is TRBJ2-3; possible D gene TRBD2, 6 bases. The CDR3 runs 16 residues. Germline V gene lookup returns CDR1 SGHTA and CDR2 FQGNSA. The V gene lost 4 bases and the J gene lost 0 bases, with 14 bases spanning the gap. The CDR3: CASSSVGGRSTDTQYF. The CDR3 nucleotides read TGTGCCAGCAGCTCGGTAGGAGGGAGGAGCACAGATACGCAGTATTTT.